This T cell receptor (beta chain) was observed in a study of blood T cell repertoires in COVID-19. This clone was counted only a few times. Sequencing used immunoSEQ multiplex PCR; TCRdb keeps in-frame clones, though not all of them. The sample includes approximately 130,000 clones, around 87% of them seen just once. Germline lookup yields CDR1 SGHAT and CDR2 FQNNGV. This CDR3 spans 12 amino acids. Trimming took off 1 base at V and 15 bases at J, with 13 bases between the two ends. Sequenced sample: peripheral blood. This rearrangement joins TRBV11-2 to TRBJ1-3, with D hard to call. This TCR was recovered from a man aged 50-60 years with active COVID-19. The CDR3 region has the DNA TGTGCCAGCAGCTTAGGACTCACCCCGACATATTTT. Translating it yields CASSLGLTPTYF.